Presented here are 21 T cell receptor beta chains from one specimen sequenced in a study of cytomegalovirus exposure and HLA in healthy donors. The PCR used 60 Vbeta and 13 Jbeta primers. TCRdb's copy holds only in-frame clones and misses some; the assay was immunoSEQ multiplex PCR. Among under 200,000 clones listed, 68% were seen once. Specimen: PBMCs. The origin of the receptors is a man aged 50 to 59 in good health and CMV-seronegative.

The chain carries TRBV28 and TRBJ2-7; 10 bases line up with TRBD1. J lost 7 bases, V lost 10 bases, and 10 bases had no gene match. Germline-derived CDR1 and CDR2 are MDHEN and SYDVKM. This CDR3 region has 13 residues. CDR3 protein: CANSRDRGQEQYF. DNA of the CDR3: TGTGCCAACTCCCGGGACAGGGGACAAGAGCAGTACTTC.

This clone was found a few times. The V gene is TRBV5-1, the J gene TRBJ2-3; TRBD1 matches 11 bases. The J segment lost 5 bases and the V segment lost 0 bases, leaving 5 bases of the junction unmatched. Germline V gene lookup returns CDR1 SGHRS and CDR2 YFSETQ. This CDR3 region has 16 residues. CDR3 sequence reads: CASSLGGQGVRDTQYF. The CDR3, as DNA: TGCGCCAGCAGCTTGGGGGGACAGGGGGTGAGAGATACGCAGTATTTT.

This chain joins TRBV5-8 and TRBJ1-2, with TRBD1 matching over 7 bases. V was clipped by 0 bases and J by 5 bases; unmatched bases: 10. CDR3 length: 16 amino acids. In germline, CDR1 is SGHTS, CDR2 YDEGEE. The CDR3 nucleotides read TGTGCCAGCAGCTTGGGTAGGGGGACAGACATATATGGCTACACCTTC. It yields the protein CASSLGRGTDIYGYTF.

The chain uses TRBV7-6 and TRBJ1-2; tentative D call: TRBD1 (6 bases). Germline-derived CDR1 and CDR2 are SGHVS and FNYEAQ. Trimming cost V 5 bases and J 7 bases, with 17 bases left between them. The CDR3 runs to 14 residues. CDR3 amino acids: CASSPNGGAGGYTF. CDR3 DNA: TGTGCCAGCAGCCCCAATGGGGGCGCTGGTGGCTACACCTTC.

The V gene is TRBV7-2, the J gene TRBJ1-4, with 8 nucleotides matching TRBD1. CDR3 length: 16 amino acids. The V gene end was trimmed by 2 bases and the J gene end by 6 bases; junction bases not matched to a gene: 8. Germline V gene sequence: CDR1 SGHTA, CDR2 FQGNSA. In DNA, the CDR3 is TGTGCCAGCAGCTTACTACAGGGGGTCTCCGATGAAAAACTGTTTTTT. It yields the protein CASSLLQGVSDEKLFF. Based on the CDR3 plus reference TRBV7-2 and TRBJ1-4, the full variable domain is GAGVSQSPSNKVTEKGKDVELRCDPISGHTALYWYRQSLGQGLEFLIYFQGNSAPDKSGLPSDRFSAERTGGSVSTLTIQRTQQEDSAVYLCASSLLQGVSDEKLFFGSGTQLSVL.

In its sample, this clone was seen a few times. The CDR3 sequence is CASSETSGGADTQYF. The CDR3 DNA sequence: TGTGCCAGCAGTGAGACTAGCGGGGGGGCAGATACGCAGTATTTT. V gene TRBV6-4 combines with J gene TRBJ2-3, with 14 nucleotides matching TRBD2. The CDR3 spans 15 residues. J lost 4 bases, V lost 3 bases, and 0 bases had no gene match. Germline loops: CDR1 MRHNA, CDR2 SNTAGT.

The CDR3: CASSYEGTSGYNEQFF. In nucleotides, the CDR3 is TGTGCCAGCAGTTACGAAGGGACTAGCGGATACAATGAGCAGTTCTTC. The chain joins TRBV6-6 to TRBJ2-1, with 11 bases lining up with TRBD2. V was clipped by 2 bases and J by 4 bases; unmatched bases: 4. The germline CDR1 and CDR2 sequences are MNHNY and SVGAGI (reference sequence). CDR3 length equals 16 residues.

V gene TRBV27 combines with J gene TRBJ2-7; a possible D gene is TRBD2 (6 bases). Germline values: CDR1 MNHEY, CDR2 SMNVEV (reference sequence). The CDR3 is 15 amino acids. V was clipped by 3 bases and J by 0 bases, with 12 bases between them. As DNA, the CDR3 is TGTGCCAGCAGTTTCAGGAGGGGTGGCTCCTACGAGCAGTACTTC. Amino acid sequence: CASSFRRGGSYEQYF.

This chain links TRBV6-6 with TRBJ1-1, with D unclear. Germline V gives CDR1 MNHNY, CDR2 SVGAGI (reference sequence). Trimming pared 6 bases from V and 0 bases from J, leaving 5 bases between. The CDR3 covers 12 residues. CDR3 sequence: CASSPMNTEAFF. The CDR3 DNA reads as TGTGCCAGCAGCCCAATGAACACTGAAGCTTTCTTT.

The gene calls are TRBV5-5 and TRBJ2-1; 9 nucleotides agree with TRBD2. This CDR3 spans 16 amino acids. Germline CDR1 reads SGHKS; CDR2 reads YYEKEE (reference sequence). V was pared by 0 bases and J by 4 bases, with 5 bases of the junction left unmatched. This CDR3 is CASSLGAGGLYNEQFF. For the CDR3, the DNA is TGTGCCAGCAGCTTGGGGGCGGGGGGGTTATACAATGAGCAGTTCTTC.

This clone was recorded only once. This rearrangement joins TRBV10-3 to TRBJ2-7, with D perhaps matching TRBD1 (6 bases). Germline loops: CDR1 ENHRY, CDR2 SYGVKD. With 2 bases removed from V and 4 bases from J, the gap between germline ends came to 15 bases. This CDR3 region has 15 residues. The CDR3 sequence is CAISERQPGHYEQYF. The CDR3 DNA is TGTGCCATCAGTGAGCGCCAGCCGGGACATTACGAGCAGTACTTC.

CDR3 protein: CASSSGRRKDGYTF. The CDR3 nucleotides read TGTGCCAGCAGCTCAGGGCGGCGGAAGGATGGCTACACCTTC. The chain carries TRBV7-8 and TRBJ1-2; D possibly corresponds to TRBD1 (5 bases). Germline CDR1 SGHVS, CDR2 FQNEAQ. V dropped 4 bases and J dropped 6 bases, with 15 bases sitting between them. This CDR3 contains 14 residues. The complete variable domain, with remaining parts taken from reference TRBV7-8 and TRBJ1-2, reads GAGVSQSPRYKVAKRGQDVALRCDPISGHVSLFWYQQALGQGPEFLTYFQNEAQLDKSGLPSDRFFAERPEGSVSTLKIQRTQQEDSAVYLCASSSGRRKDGYTFGSGTRLTVV.

This chain uses TRBV7-6 with TRBJ1-2, with D perhaps matching TRBD1 (5 bases). The ends were cut back, 1 base at V and 8 bases at J, with 11 bases in the middle. Germline CDR1 and CDR2: SGHVS and FNYEAQ. The CDR3 loop spans 13 amino acids. Here the CDR3 reads CASSLGGAWGYTF. The CDR3 DNA reads as TGTGCCAGCAGCTTAGGGGGCGCTTGGGGCTACACCTTC.

The table lists this clone with many counts. The chain has TRBV5-1 and TRBJ2-5; D might be TRBD2 (6 bases). From germline, CDR1 is SGHRS and CDR2 YFSETQ. The CDR3 has 15 amino acids. Deletions cut 1 base from V and 0 bases from J, with 10 bases between. This CDR3 reads CASSLRWDYQETQYF. CDR3 in DNA: TGCGCCAGCAGCTTGCGTTGGGACTACCAAGAGACCCAGTACTTC.

The rearrangement joins TRBV7-9 to TRBJ2-4, with TRBD2 as a possible D gene (6 bases). Germline CDR1 reads SEHNR; CDR2 reads FQNEAQ (reference sequence). Trimming took off 4 bases at V and 6 bases at J, with 13 bases between the two ends. This CDR3 spans 14 amino acids. CDR3 residues: CASSSGQGGNIQYF. For the CDR3, the DNA is TGTGCCAGCAGCTCCGGGCAGGGAGGAAACATTCAGTACTTC.

The chain joins TRBV6-5 to TRBJ1-5, with 11 positions matching TRBD1. Germline V gene lookup returns CDR1 MNHEY and CDR2 SVGAGI. Germline trimming cut 6 bases from V and 3 bases from J; bases unmatched to any gene: 4. The CDR3 runs to 15 residues. The CDR3: CASRVDRGHNQPQHF. In nucleotides, the CDR3 is TGTGCCAGCAGGGTGGACAGGGGGCACAATCAGCCCCAGCATTTT.

The V call is TRBV28, the J call TRBJ1-1; D is possibly TRBD1 (5 bases). V lost 5 bases and J lost 3, with 13 bases in between. CDR1 is MDHEN and CDR2 is SYDVKM in the germline V gene. The length of the CDR3 is 14 residues. The CDR3 bases are TGTGCCAGCAGTCCCACAGGAGATTACACTGAAGCTTTCTTT. This sequence encodes CASSPTGDYTEAFF.

V usage is TRBV4-3 and J usage is TRBJ2-7; 7 bases line up with TRBD1. The ends lost 1 base at V and 0 bases at J; junction bases unmatched: 3. Germline CDR1 is LGHNA and CDR2 is YSLEER. CDR3 size: 15 residues. The CDR3 spells CASSQVKGASYEQYF. In DNA, the CDR3 is TGCGCCAGCAGCCAAGTAAAGGGGGCCTCCTACGAGCAGTACTTC.

The chain is built from TRBV7-9 and TRBJ2-1, with 8 bases that match TRBD2. This CDR3 region has 16 residues. From germline, CDR1 is SEHNR and CDR2 FQNEAQ (reference sequence). The V and J ends lost 3 bases and 8 bases, in that order; junction bases with no gene match: 12. The CDR3 coding sequence is TGTGCCAGCAGCTTCTCCGCGGGGGGTTCCAGCGATGAGCAGTTCTTC. Translation: CASSFSAGGSSDEQFF. Using reference TRBV7-9 and TRBJ2-1 for the parts outside the CDR3, the full variable domain is DTGVSQNPRHKITKRGQNVTFRCDPISEHNRLYWYRQTLGQGPEFLTYFQNEAQLEKSRLLSDRFSAERPKGSFSTLEIQRTEQGDSAMYLCASSFSAGGSSDEQFFGPGTRLTVL.

This chain links TRBV29-1 with TRBJ1-3; unclear D gene. In germline, CDR1 is SQVTM, CDR2 ANQGSEA. The CDR3 extends over 13 amino acids. The V end was cut by 3 bases, the J end by 0 bases, with 6 bases between. Here the CDR3 reads CSVEGDSGNTIYF. DNA of the CDR3: TGCAGCGTTGAGGGAGACTCTGGAAACACCATATATTTT. Supplemented by reference TRBV29-1 and TRBJ1-3, the full variable domain reads SAVISQKPSRDICQRGTSLTIQCQVDSQVTMMFWYRQQPGQSLTLIATANQGSEATYESGFVIDKFPISRPNLTFSTLTVSNMSPEDSSIYLCSVEGDSGNTIYFGEGSWLTVV.

V is TRBV5-4 and J is TRBJ2-3, with D possibly TRBD1 on 5 matching bases. The CDR3 consists of 14 residues. Germline V gives CDR1 SGHNT, CDR2 YYREEE (reference sequence). V was shortened by 1 base and J by 4 bases, with 10 bases between the two germline ends. CDR3 sequence reads: CASSLPGMPDTQYF. The CDR3 DNA is TGTGCCAGCAGCTTGCCAGGGATGCCAGATACGCAGTATTTT.